This T cell receptor (beta chain) originates from a study of T cells in women clearing cervical HPV infection. The wider study: For cases, blood was sampled a median approximately 150 days after lesion detection, interquartile range 90 to 200 days. With HLA typing for only a few women, HLA confounding remains possible.

CDR1 SGHRS and CDR2 YFSETQ come from the germline V gene. The CDR3 extends over 12 amino acids. Trimming took off 7 bases at V and 3 bases at J, with 7 bases between the two ends. In the case of this clone: The antigen remains undetermined. The read halts 3 residues ahead of the CDR3 end, with the missing end drawn from the germline J gene.

Dot-blot hybridization genotyped cervical HPV amplified with MY09/MY11 PCR. Data came from immunoSEQ multiplex PCR; TCRdb stores just in-frame clones and leaves some out. The sample has more than 40,000 clones, and its top ten clones hold 0.98%. Study outcomes and limitations: CIN3+ cases had significantly higher TCR repertoire richness than controls, but evenness did not differ.

The V and J genes are TRBV5-1 and TRBJ1-4; perhaps TRBD1 as D (5 bases). The TCR sequence derives from a woman between 18 and 70 years old with a cervical HPV16 infection that either progressed to CIN3+ or cleared (not recorded which). The sequencing sample was made of blood buffy coat. Incomplete CDR3 DNA: TGCGCCAGCCAGGGCGCTAATGAAAAA. Translated, it gives CASQGANEK. The full-length CDR3 reads as CASQGANEKLFF.